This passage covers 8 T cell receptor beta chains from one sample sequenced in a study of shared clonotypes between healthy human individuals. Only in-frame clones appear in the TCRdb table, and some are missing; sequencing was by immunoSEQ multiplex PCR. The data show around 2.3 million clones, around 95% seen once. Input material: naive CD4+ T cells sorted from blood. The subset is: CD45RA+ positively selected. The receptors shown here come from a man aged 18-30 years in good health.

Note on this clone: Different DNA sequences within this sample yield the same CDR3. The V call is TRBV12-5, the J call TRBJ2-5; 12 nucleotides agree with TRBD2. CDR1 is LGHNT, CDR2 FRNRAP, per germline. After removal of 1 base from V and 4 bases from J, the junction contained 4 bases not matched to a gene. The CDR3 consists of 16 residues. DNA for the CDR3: TGTGCTAGTGGTTTGGGACTAGCGGGAGTATCAGAGACCCAGTACTTC. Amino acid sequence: CASGLGLAGVSETQYF.

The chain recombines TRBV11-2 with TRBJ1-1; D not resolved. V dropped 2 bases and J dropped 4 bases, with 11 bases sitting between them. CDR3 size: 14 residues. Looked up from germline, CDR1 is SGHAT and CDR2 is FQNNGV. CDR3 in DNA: TGTGCCAGCAGCTTATATGTGGGTGGCACTGAAGCTTTCTTT. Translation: CASSLYVGGTEAFF.

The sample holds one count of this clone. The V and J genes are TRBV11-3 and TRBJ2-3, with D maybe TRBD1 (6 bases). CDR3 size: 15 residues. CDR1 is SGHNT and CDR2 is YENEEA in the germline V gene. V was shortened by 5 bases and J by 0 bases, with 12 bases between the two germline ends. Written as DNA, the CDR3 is TGTGCCAGCAGCCCGGGACAAGCTAGCACAGATACGCAGTATTTT. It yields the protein CASSPGQASTDTQYF.

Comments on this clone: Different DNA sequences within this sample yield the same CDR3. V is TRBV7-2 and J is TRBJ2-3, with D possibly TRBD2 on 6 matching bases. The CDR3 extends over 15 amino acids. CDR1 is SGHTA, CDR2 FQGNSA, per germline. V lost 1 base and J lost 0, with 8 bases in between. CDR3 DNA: TGTGCCAGCAGCTTAGTGGGACTGAGCACAGATACGCAGTATTTT. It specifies CASSLVGLSTDTQYF.

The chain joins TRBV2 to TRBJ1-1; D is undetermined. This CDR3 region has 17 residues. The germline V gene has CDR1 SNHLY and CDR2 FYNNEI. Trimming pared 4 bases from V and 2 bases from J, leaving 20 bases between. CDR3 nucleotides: TGTGCCAGCAGTGTAAACAGAAAGGGTATCGGAAACACTGAAGCTTTCTTT. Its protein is CASSVNRKGIGNTEAFF.

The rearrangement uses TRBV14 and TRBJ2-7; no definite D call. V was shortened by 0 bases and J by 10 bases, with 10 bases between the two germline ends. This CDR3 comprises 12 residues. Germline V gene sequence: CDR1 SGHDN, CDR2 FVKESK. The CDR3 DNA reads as TGTGCCAGCAGCCAAGATCGCGCTCCACAGTACTTC. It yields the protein CASSQDRAPQYF.

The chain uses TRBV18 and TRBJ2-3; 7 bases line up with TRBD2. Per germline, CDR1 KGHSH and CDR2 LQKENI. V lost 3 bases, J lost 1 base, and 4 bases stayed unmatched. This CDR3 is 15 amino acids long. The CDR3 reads CASSPLAGRTDTQYF. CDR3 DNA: TGTGCCAGCTCACCTTTAGCGGGCCGCACAGATACGCAGTATTTT.

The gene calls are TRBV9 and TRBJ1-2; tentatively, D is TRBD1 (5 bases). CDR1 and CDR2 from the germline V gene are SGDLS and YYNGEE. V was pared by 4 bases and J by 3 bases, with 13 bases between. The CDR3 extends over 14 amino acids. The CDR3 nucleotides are TGTGCCAGCAGCCCGGACGGGGGATACTATGGCTACACCTTC. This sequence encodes CASSPDGGYYGYTF.